This T cell receptor beta chain was profiled in a study of regulatory T cells in long-lasting Graves disease. Time point denoted: newly diagnosed GD, antithyroid drugs for less than 3 months. PBMCs provided the RNA from which the TCR library was made. The authors diagnosed Graves' disease using American Thyroid Association guidelines. Study-level findings and limits: Accuracy was possibly reduced by small sample size.

iRepertoire HTBI primers and Arm-PCR of CDR3 regions built TCR beta libraries. TCRdb analysed the multiplex PCR reads with MiXCR anew, one entry per CDR3 protein. The repertoire has 500,000 or so distinct CDR3 sequences, around 15% of them found once; the top ten carry under 20%. On this clonotype: Its antigen is unknown.

Germline V CDR1 and CDR2: SQVTM, ANQGSEA. The CDR3 is 17 residues long. V was shortened by 5 bases and J by 0 bases, with 23 bases between the two germline ends. A further study also used this sample, focusing on T cells in Graves' hyperthyroidism and ophthalmopathy. That publication notes: The HTBI set primed first-round TCR CDR3 RT-PCR.

The sequence was obtained from a woman aged 45-65 years with Graves disease. The chain is built from TRBV29-1 and TRBJ2-7; a possible D gene is TRBD2 (6 bases). The sequences come from peripheral blood mononuclear cells (PBMCs), collected at new diagnosis, from a patient treated with antithyroid drugs. CDR3 nucleotides: TGCAGCGTTAGGGATTATGCGGGACGAGATAGCTCCTACGAGCAGTACTTC. Residues: CSVRDYAGRDSSYEQYF.